These 22 T cell receptor beta chains share one sample of origin, sequenced in a study of Ad26.COV2.S vaccination and SARS-CoV-2 variants. Clones were sequenced by immunoSEQ multiplex PCR, and TCRdb holds only the in-frame ones, with some missing. The sample has 350,000 to 450,000 clones, about 88% seen once. Regarding treatment: over 15 received Ad26.COV2.S at low or high dose, single or two shots; a few received placebo; per-sample allocation not given. Sampling was performed 63 days after the first vaccine or placebo injection. Source: peripheral blood, taken in a trial of Ad26.COV2.S vaccine versus placebo. These receptors were taken from a person between 18 and 60 years old who received the Ad26.COV2.S COVID-19 vaccine or a placebo.

CDR3 coding DNA: TGTGCCAGCAGCAATAGAAGGACCGGGGAGCTGTTTTTT. Amino acid sequence: CASSNRRTGELFF. The chain combines TRBV11-3 with TRBJ2-2, with no clear D. The V end was cut by 5 bases, the J end by 5 bases, with 9 bases between. Germline-derived CDR1 and CDR2 are SGHNT and YENEEA. The CDR3 spans 13 residues.

The rearrangement joins TRBV27 to TRBJ1-2; D is possibly TRBD1 (6 bases). This CDR3 comprises 14 residues. The V gene's germline CDR1 is MNHEY and CDR2 SMNVEV (reference sequence). Between the trimmed V and J ends, which lost 7 bases and 3 bases, there was a span of 15 bases. The CDR3 sequence is CASTRKGGDYGYTF. CDR3 nucleotides: TGTGCCAGCACAAGGAAGGGGGGAGACTATGGCTACACCTTC.

The rearrangement uses TRBV9 and TRBJ2-3; 8 bases match TRBD1. Germline trimming cut 3 bases from V and 10 bases from J; bases unmatched to any gene: 16. From germline, CDR1 is SGDLS and CDR2 YYNGEE. The CDR3 consists of 16 residues. CDR3 residues: CASSEGTGVLRGAQYF. CDR3 nucleotide sequence: TGTGCCAGCAGCGAGGGGACAGGCGTTTTAAGGGGAGCGCAGTATTTT. Variable domain in full (rest from reference TRBV9 and TRBJ2-3): DSGVTQTPKHLITATGQRVTLRCSPRSGDLSVYWYQQSLDQGLQFLIQYYNGEERAKGNILERFSAQQFPDLHSELNLSSLELGDSALYFCASSEGTGVLRGAQYFGPGTRLTVL.

V is TRBV4-3 and J is TRBJ2-3; 7 nucleotides agree with TRBD2. Per the germline V gene, CDR1 is LGHNA and CDR2 is YSLEER. V shed 0 bases, J shed 0 bases, and the junction held 3 bases outside the gene matches. The CDR3 covers 16 residues. The CDR3 spells CASSQDRGDSTDTQYF. The CDR3 nucleotides are TGCGCCAGCAGCCAAGATCGGGGGGACAGCACAGATACGCAGTATTTT.

The chain combines TRBV12-3 or TRBV12-4 with TRBJ2-3; D not certain. The CDR3 spans 13 residues. Trimming removed 6 bases from V and 1 base from J, with 8 bases in between. The DNA for the CDR3 is TGTGCCAGCAGACCCGGAGGCACAGATACGCAGTATTTT. Translated, it gives CASRPGGTDTQYF.

On this clone itself: One junction end disagrees with the germline gene, perhaps due to a read error. J is TRBJ1-5 and V is TRBV12-3 or TRBV12-4, with D perhaps matching TRBD1 (6 bases). This CDR3 contains 13 residues. CDR3 bases: TGTGCCAGCAGTTTAGGAAGGGGGGGGCCCCAGCGTTTT. Translated: CASSLGRGGPQRF.

This clone was found once. V gene TRBV3-1 (or the pseudogene TRBV3-2) combines with J gene TRBJ1-1, with D possibly matching TRBD1 (6 bases). The CDR3 has 15 amino acids. V was pared by 3 bases and J by 0 bases, with 11 bases between. The germline V gene has CDR1 LGHDT and CDR2 YNNKEL (reference sequence). CDR3: CASSQGGALNTEAFF. The CDR3 DNA sequence: TGTGCCAGCAGCCAGGGGGGGGCCTTGAACACTGAAGCTTTCTTT.

This chain joins TRBV30 and TRBJ1-6; D perhaps matches TRBD1 (6 bases). CDR3 length: 14 amino acids. Looked up from germline, CDR1 is GTSNPN and CDR2 is SVGIG (reference sequence). Trimming pared 5 bases from V and 7 bases from J, leaving 15 bases between. The CDR3 DNA reads TGTGCCTGGGGACCGGGACACGAAAATTCACCCCTCCACTTT. It encodes CAWGPGHENSPLHF.

The CDR3 coding sequence is TGCGCCAGCAGCCAAGAGGGACAGGGGTACAATGAGCAGTTCTTC. This codes for CASSQEGQGYNEQFF. The chain combines TRBV4-3 with TRBJ2-1, with 10 bases lining up with TRBD1. This CDR3 comprises 15 residues. CDR1 LGHNA and CDR2 YSLEER come from the germline V gene. Trimming cost V 0 bases and J 4 bases; bases outside gene matches: 0.

The chain uses TRBV11-2 and TRBJ1-6; D gene unclear. The CDR3 totals 14 residues. The V end lost 5 bases, the J end lost 12 bases, and 17 bases lay between the germline ends. Germline loops: CDR1 SGHAT, CDR2 FQNNGV. CDR3 protein: CASSPPSLSGPLHF. The DNA for the CDR3 is TGTGCCAGCAGCCCCCCCTCATTAAGTGGACCCCTCCACTTT.

The CDR3 coding sequence is TGTGCCAGCAGCGTAGACCCCCCCCGGGGGGACGCAGAGGATACGCAGTATTTT. Protein product: CASSVDPPRGDAEDTQYF. The V call is TRBV9, the J call TRBJ2-3; 7 bases fit TRBD2. Germline CDR1 and CDR2: SGDLS and YYNGEE. V trimming: 0 bases; J trimming: 6 bases; junction bases outside the gene matches: 16. The CDR3 is made up of 18 amino acids.

In this sample, this clone turned up once. The gene calls are TRBV5-4 and TRBJ2-1, with D tentatively TRBD2 (6 bases). Trimming cost V 4 bases and J 4 bases, with 12 bases left between them. This CDR3 spans 14 amino acids. Germline V CDR1 and CDR2: SGHNT, YYREEE (reference sequence). CDR3 sequence reads: CASSKEGTYNEQFF. CDR3 bases: TGTGCCAGCAGCAAGGAGGGTACATACAATGAGCAGTTCTTC.

The chain carries TRBV18 and TRBJ1-5; 9 bases line up with TRBD1. The germline V gene has CDR1 KGHSH and CDR2 LQKENI. The CDR3 is 16 residues long. J was trimmed by 3 bases and V by 0 bases; bases with no gene match: 3. This CDR3 is CASSPPGQGYNQPQHF. The CDR3, as DNA: TGTGCCAGCTCACCACCGGGACAGGGCTACAATCAGCCCCAGCATTTT.

This rearrangement joins TRBV7-2 to TRBJ2-4; possibly TRBD2 for D (6 bases). Trimming stripped 8 bases from V and 9 bases from J, with 20 bases between. CDR3 length: 14 amino acids. CDR1 is SGHTA, CDR2 FQGNSA, per germline. CDR3 region: CASAWRALQPIQYF. The CDR3 region has the DNA TGTGCCAGCGCCTGGAGGGCTCTCCAGCCCATTCAGTACTTC.

For the CDR3, the DNA is TGTGCCAGCACGGGAGGTGGGCTTTCCACAGATACGCAGTATTTT. Protein: CASTGGGLSTDTQYF. This chain connects TRBV5-4 to TRBJ2-3; 7 nucleotides match TRBD2. Germline assignment: CDR1 SGHNT and CDR2 YYREEE (reference sequence). This CDR3 is 15 amino acids long. V was clipped by 6 bases and J by 2 bases; unmatched bases: 9.

CDR3 amino acids: CASSSPGANTGELFF. DNA for the CDR3: TGTGCCAGCAGCTCGCCAGGGGCGAACACCGGGGAGCTGTTTTTT. The rearrangement joins TRBV7-9 to TRBJ2-2, with a possible D match to TRBD1 (6 bases). V lost 4 bases and J 0 bases, leaving 9 bases between the germline ends. The V gene's germline CDR1 is SEHNR and CDR2 FQNEAQ (reference sequence). The CDR3 is 15 residues long.

The rearrangement joins TRBV3-1 (or the pseudogene TRBV3-2) to TRBJ1-5, with D uncertain. Germline V CDR1 and CDR2: LGHDT, YNNKEL (reference sequence). Trimming shortened V by 0 bases and J by 1 base, and 7 bases separated the two germline ends. This CDR3 has 15 residues. In DNA, the CDR3 is TGTGCCAGCAGCCAAGATACGGTAAGCAATCAGCCCCAGCATTTT. It codes for CASSQDTVSNQPQHF.

The J gene is TRBJ2-7, the V gene TRBV20-1, with 7 bases matching TRBD1. This CDR3 comprises 13 residues. V lost 6 bases and J lost 4; bases outside the gene matches: 9. Per germline, CDR1 DFQATT and CDR2 SNEGSKA (reference sequence). The CDR3 loop reads CSASGTAIYEQYF. In DNA, the CDR3 is TGCAGTGCCAGTGGGACAGCCATATACGAGCAGTACTTC.

The rearrangement joins TRBV5-4 to TRBJ2-5; 10 bases match TRBD2. The CDR3 spans 18 residues. CDR1 SGHNT and CDR2 YYREEE come from the germline V gene (reference sequence). Trimming cost V 1 base and J 1 base; bases outside gene matches: 10. In nucleotides, the CDR3 is TGTGCCAGCAGCTTGTTGGCTAGCGGGGGTCTCCTCCAAGAGACCCAGTACTTC. Its translation: CASSLLASGGLLQETQYF. The full variable domain, with the rest looked up from reference TRBV5-4 and TRBJ2-5, is ETGVTQSPTHLIKTRGQQVTLRCSSQSGHNTVSWYQQALGQGPQFIFQYYREEENGRGNFPPRFSGLQFPNYSSELNVNALELDDSALYLCASSLLASGGLLQETQYFGPGTRLLVL.

The rearrangement links TRBV27 to TRBJ1-2, with 9 bases lining up with TRBD1. CDR3 length: 15 amino acids. Germline loops: CDR1 MNHEY, CDR2 SMNVEV (reference sequence). The V gene end was trimmed by 4 bases and the J gene end by 4 bases; junction bases not matched to a gene: 7. The CDR3 sequence: CASSSSDRGGYGYTF. The CDR3 DNA reads as TGTGCCAGCAGTTCGAGCGACAGGGGGGGCTATGGCTACACCTTC.

V and J are TRBV7-8 and TRBJ1-5, with 9 bases fitting TRBD1. Germline V gene sequence: CDR1 SGHVS, CDR2 FQNEAQ. This CDR3 contains 14 residues. V lost 3 bases to trimming and J lost 4 bases; unmatched junction nucleotides: 1. The CDR3 region has the DNA TGTGCCAGCAGCTTGACAGGGGGGAATCAGCCCCAGCATTTT. As protein: CASSLTGGNQPQHF.

The J gene is TRBJ1-1, the V gene TRBV6-5; a weak D match, TRBD1 (5 bases). The CDR3 totals 13 residues. The germline V gene encodes CDR1 MNHEY and CDR2 SVGAGI. The V and J ends lost 2 bases and 4 bases respectively, with 8 bases between them. The CDR3 DNA reads TGTGCCAGCAGTTACGGGGCGGGCACTGAAGCTTTCTTT. This sequence encodes CASSYGAGTEAFF.